These 10 T cell receptor beta chains were sequenced from one sample in a study of cytomegalovirus exposure and HLA in healthy donors. Primers: 60 Vbeta forward and 13 Jbeta reverse. Produced via immunoSEQ multiplex PCR; TCRdb's table is partial and in-frame only. Of more than 75,000 clones in the sample, around 79% were seen once. The sequenced material came from PBMCs. The receptor set was obtained from a middle-aged woman in good health and CMV-seropositive.

The chain employs TRBV5-8 and TRBJ1-1; D is undetermined. The CDR3 loop spans 16 amino acids. CDR1 is SGHTS and CDR2 is YDEGEE in the germline V gene. Trimming shortened V by 5 bases and J by 6 bases, and 23 bases separated the two germline ends. In DNA form, the CDR3 reads TGTGCCAGCAGTCCCGGGAGCGGATTCTCTTGGGCTGAAGCTTTCTTT. Its translation: CASSPGSGFSWAEAFF.

For the CDR3, the DNA is TGTGCCAGCAGCGTAACCTCTAGCGGATCCAATGAGCAGTTCTTC. This codes for CASSVTSSGSNEQFF. The gene calls are TRBV9 and TRBJ2-1, with 7 bases matching TRBD2. J gave up 6 bases and V 1 base, and 7 bases lay outside the gene matches. Looked up from germline, CDR1 is SGDLS and CDR2 is YYNGEE. The CDR3 spans 15 residues.

The chain links TRBV6-1 to TRBJ1-1; 9 nucleotides line up with TRBD1. Germline CDR1 MNHNS, CDR2 SASEGT. V was clipped by 0 bases and J by 6 bases; unmatched bases: 5. The CDR3 contains 15 residues. The DNA of the CDR3 is TGTGCCAGCAGTGAAGCGCCGCGACAGGGGGCTGAAGCTTTCTTT. Residues: CASSEAPRQGAEAFF.

The chain couples TRBV5-4 to TRBJ1-2; 10 bases line up with TRBD1. CDR1 and CDR2 (germline): SGHNT, YYREEE (reference sequence). With V trimmed by 1 base and J by 6 bases, 9 bases remained unmatched. The CDR3 has 16 amino acids. CDR3 protein: CASSLKGDDRGHGYTF. The CDR3 region has the DNA TGTGCCAGCAGCTTGAAAGGTGACGACAGGGGGCATGGCTACACCTTC.

The rearrangement links TRBV9 to TRBJ2-1, with 7 positions matching TRBD2. The length of the CDR3 is 14 residues. Trimming removed 3 bases from V and 5 bases from J; junction bases left unmatched: 5. Germline CDR1 SGDLS, CDR2 YYNGEE. This CDR3 is CASSGLAVDNEQFF. The CDR3 nucleotides are TGTGCCAGCAGCGGACTAGCAGTCGACAATGAGCAGTTCTTC.

The rearrangement links TRBV20-1 to TRBJ2-1; D uncertain. This CDR3 is 11 amino acids long. Germline values: CDR1 DFQATT, CDR2 SNEGSKA (reference sequence). Trimming removed 6 bases at V and 8 bases at J, with 11 bases between. The CDR3 coding sequence is TGCAGTGCGGCCCGTCGGGATGAGCAGTTCTTC. It specifies CSAARRDEQFF.

The J gene is TRBJ2-1, the V gene TRBV10-3, with 10 bases identical to TRBD2. The CDR3 length is 18 residues. Per germline, CDR1 ENHRY and CDR2 SYGVKD. V lost 4 bases to trimming and J lost 5 bases; unmatched junction nucleotides: 14. The CDR3 is CAISGRLAGVELHNEQFF. DNA of the CDR3: TGTGCCATCAGTGGGCGTCTAGCGGGAGTGGAGCTTCACAATGAGCAGTTCTTC.

The V and J genes are TRBV19 and TRBJ2-5; D call uncertain. The J call may be faulty, since TRBJ2-7 better matches the DNA end. Germline V gene sequence: CDR1 LNHDA, CDR2 SQIVND (reference sequence). This CDR3 has 13 amino acids. Here the CDR3 reads CASSIDYSYEQYF. As DNA, the CDR3 is TGTGCCAGTAGTATTGATTACTCCTACGAGCAGTACTTC.

The rearrangement uses TRBV7-2 and TRBJ2-3; D is ambiguous. The CDR3 is made up of 13 amino acids. V was cut by 2 bases and J by 1 base, with 4 bases left in between. Germline assignment: CDR1 SGHTA and CDR2 FQGNSA. The CDR3 nucleotides are TGTGCCAGCAGCTTAACAGGCACAGATACGCAGTATTTT. It encodes CASSLTGTDTQYF.

This clone was recorded only once. In nucleotides, the CDR3 is TGTGCCAGGGGGTTAAAACACGGATCGAACCGGGGTGAGCAGTTCTTC. Its protein is CARGLKHGSNRGEQFF. The chain carries TRBV28 and TRBJ2-1, with D perhaps TRBD2 (5 bases). Trimming stripped 9 bases from V and 9 bases from J, with 27 bases between. This CDR3 comprises 16 residues. Per the germline V gene, CDR1 is MDHEN and CDR2 is SYDVKM.